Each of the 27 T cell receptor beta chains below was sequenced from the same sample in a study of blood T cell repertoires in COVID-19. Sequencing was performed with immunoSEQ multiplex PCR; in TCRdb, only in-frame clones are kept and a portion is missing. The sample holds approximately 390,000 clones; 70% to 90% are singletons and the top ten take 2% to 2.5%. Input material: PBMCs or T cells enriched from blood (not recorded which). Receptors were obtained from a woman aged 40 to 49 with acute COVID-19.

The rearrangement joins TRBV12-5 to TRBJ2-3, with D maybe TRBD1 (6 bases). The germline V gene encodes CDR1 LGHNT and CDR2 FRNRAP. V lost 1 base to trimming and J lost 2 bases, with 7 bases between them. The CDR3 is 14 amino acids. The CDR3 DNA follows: TGTGCTAGTGGTTTGGGGACAGACACAGATACGCAGTATTTT. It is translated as CASGLGTDTDTQYF.

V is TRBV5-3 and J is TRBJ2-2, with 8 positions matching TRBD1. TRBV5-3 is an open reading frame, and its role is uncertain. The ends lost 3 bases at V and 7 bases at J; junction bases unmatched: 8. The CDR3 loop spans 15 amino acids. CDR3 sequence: CARSSPQGAGGELFF. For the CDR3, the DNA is TGTGCCAGAAGCTCGCCTCAGGGGGCGGGCGGGGAGCTGTTTTTT.

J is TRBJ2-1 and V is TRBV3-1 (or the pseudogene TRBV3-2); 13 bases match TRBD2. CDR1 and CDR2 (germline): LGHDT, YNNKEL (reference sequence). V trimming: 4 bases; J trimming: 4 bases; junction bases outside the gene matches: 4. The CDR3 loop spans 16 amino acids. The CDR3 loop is CASSPRGLAGYNEQFF. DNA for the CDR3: TGTGCCAGCAGCCCGAGGGGACTAGCGGGATACAATGAGCAGTTCTTC.

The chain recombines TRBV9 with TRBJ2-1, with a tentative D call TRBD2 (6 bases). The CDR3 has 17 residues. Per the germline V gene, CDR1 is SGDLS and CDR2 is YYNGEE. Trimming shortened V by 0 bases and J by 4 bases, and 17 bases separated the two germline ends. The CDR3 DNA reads TGTGCCAGCAGCGTAGAGGGCGGGGCTAGCGTATACAATGAGCAGTTCTTC. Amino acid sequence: CASSVEGGASVYNEQFF.

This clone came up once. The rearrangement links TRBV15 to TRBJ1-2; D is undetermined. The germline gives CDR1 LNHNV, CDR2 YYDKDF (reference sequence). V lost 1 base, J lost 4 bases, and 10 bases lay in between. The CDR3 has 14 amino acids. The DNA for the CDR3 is TGTGCCACCAGCAGAGGCGGGCTGCGCTATGGCTACACCTTC. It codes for CATSRGGLRYGYTF. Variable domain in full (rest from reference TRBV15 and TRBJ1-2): DAMVIQNPRYQVTQFGKPVTLSCSQTLNHNVMYWYQQKSSQAPKLLFHYYDKDFNNEADTPDNFQSRRPNTSFCFLDIRSPGLGDTAMYLCATSRGGLRYGYTFGSGTRLTVV.

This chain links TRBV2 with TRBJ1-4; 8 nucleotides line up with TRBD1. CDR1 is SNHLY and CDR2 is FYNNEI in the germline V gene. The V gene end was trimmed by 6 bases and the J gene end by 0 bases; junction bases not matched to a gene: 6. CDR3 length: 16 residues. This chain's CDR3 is CASSGRQGPTNEKLFF. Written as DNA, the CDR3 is TGTGCCAGCAGCGGGAGACAGGGGCCAACTAATGAAAAACTGTTTTTT.

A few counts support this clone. CDR3 coding DNA: TGTGCCAGCAGCGTTAAATCCACAGATACGCAGTATTTT. This translates into CASSVKSTDTQYF. The chain recombines TRBV7-2 with TRBJ2-3; D uncertain. Trimming cost V 5 bases and J 2 bases, with 8 bases left between them. This CDR3 is 13 amino acids long. Germline V gives CDR1 SGHTA, CDR2 FQGNSA. Drawing the rest from reference TRBV7-2 and TRBJ2-3, the complete variable domain is GAGVSQSPSNKVTEKGKDVELRCDPISGHTALYWYRQSLGQGLEFLIYFQGNSAPDKSGLPSDRFSAERTGGSVSTLTIQRTQQEDSAVYLCASSVKSTDTQYFGPGTRLTVL.

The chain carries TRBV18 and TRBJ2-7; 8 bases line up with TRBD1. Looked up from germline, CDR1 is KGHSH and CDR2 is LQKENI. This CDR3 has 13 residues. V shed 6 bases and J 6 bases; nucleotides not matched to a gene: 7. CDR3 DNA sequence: TGTGCCAGCTCCTTGGGACAGGCCGGCGAGCAGTACTTC. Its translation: CASSLGQAGEQYF. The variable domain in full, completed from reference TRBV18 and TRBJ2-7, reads NAGVMQNPRHLVRRRGQEARLRCSPMKGHSHVYWYRQLPEEGLKFMVYLQKENIIDESGMPKERFSAEFPKEGPSILRIQQVVRGDSAAYFCASSLGQAGEQYFGPGTRLTVT.

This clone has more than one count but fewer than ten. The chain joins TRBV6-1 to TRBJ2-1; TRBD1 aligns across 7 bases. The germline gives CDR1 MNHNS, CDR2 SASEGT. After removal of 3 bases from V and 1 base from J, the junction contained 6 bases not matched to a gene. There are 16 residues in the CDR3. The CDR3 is CASSDIQGLSYNEQFF. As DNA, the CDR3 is TGTGCCAGCAGTGACATACAGGGGCTTTCCTACAATGAGCAGTTCTTC.

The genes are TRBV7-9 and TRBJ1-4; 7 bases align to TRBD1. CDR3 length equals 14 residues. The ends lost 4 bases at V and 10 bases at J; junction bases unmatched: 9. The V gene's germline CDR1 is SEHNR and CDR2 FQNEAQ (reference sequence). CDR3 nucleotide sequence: TGTGCCAGCAGCTCCTGGGACAGCTCTGGAAAACTGTTTTTT. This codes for CASSSWDSSGKLFF. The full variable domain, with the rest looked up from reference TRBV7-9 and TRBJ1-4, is DTGVSQNPRHKITKRGQNVTFRCDPISEHNRLYWYRQTLGQGPEFLTYFQNEAQLEKSRLLSDRFSAERPKGSFSTLEIQRTEQGDSAMYLCASSSWDSSGKLFFGSGTQLSVL.

The CDR3 reads CASSLYQGNEQFF. The CDR3 bases are TGTGCCAGCAGCTTGTACCAGGGCAATGAGCAGTTCTTC. The chain is built from TRBV5-4 and TRBJ2-1, with a tentative D call TRBD1 (5 bases). CDR1 and CDR2 from the germline V gene are SGHNT and YYREEE (reference sequence). V was cut by 1 base and J by 6 bases, with 8 bases left in between. The CDR3 extends over 13 amino acids.

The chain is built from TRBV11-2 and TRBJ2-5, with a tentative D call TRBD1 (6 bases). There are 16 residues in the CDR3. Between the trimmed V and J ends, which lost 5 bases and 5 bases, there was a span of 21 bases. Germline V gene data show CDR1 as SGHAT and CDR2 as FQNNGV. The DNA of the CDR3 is TGTGCCAGCAGCCCACCCGGGCCAACAGGGCAGGAGACCCAGTACTTC. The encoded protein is CASSPPGPTGQETQYF.

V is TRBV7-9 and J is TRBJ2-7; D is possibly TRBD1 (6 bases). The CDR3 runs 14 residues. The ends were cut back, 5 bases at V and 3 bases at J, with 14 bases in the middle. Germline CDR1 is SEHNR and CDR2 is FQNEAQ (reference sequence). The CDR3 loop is CASSPGTLLYEQYF. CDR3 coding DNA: TGTGCCAGCAGCCCCGGGACACTTCTCTACGAGCAGTACTTC.

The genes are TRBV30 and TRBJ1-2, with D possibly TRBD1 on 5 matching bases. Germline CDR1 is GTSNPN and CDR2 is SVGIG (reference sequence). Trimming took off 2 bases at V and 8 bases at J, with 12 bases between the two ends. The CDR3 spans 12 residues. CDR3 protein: CAWSSGPTGYTF. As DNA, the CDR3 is TGTGCCTGGAGTTCAGGGCCTACAGGCTACACCTTC.

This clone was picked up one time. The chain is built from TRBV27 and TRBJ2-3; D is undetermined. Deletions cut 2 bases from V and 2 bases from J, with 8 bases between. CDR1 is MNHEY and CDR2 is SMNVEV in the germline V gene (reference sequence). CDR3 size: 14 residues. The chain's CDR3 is CASSLGLLTDTQYF. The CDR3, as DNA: TGTGCCAGCAGTTTAGGGCTGCTCACAGATACGCAGTATTTT.

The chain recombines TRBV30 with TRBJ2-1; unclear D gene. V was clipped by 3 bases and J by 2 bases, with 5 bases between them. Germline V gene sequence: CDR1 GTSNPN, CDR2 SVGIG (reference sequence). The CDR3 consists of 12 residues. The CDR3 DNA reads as TGTGCCTGGAGCAGGACCTACAATGAGCAGTTCTTC. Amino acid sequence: CAWSRTYNEQFF.

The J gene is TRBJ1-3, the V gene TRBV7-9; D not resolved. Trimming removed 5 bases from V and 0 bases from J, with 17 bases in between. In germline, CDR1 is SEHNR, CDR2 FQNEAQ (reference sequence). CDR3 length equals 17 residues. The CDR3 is CASSPGLDTDSGNTIYF. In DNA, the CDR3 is TGTGCCAGCAGCCCTGGACTCGACACAGACTCTGGAAACACCATATATTTT. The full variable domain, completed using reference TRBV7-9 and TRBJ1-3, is DTGVSQNPRHKITKRGQNVTFRCDPISEHNRLYWYRQTLGQGPEFLTYFQNEAQLEKSRLLSDRFSAERPKGSFSTLEIQRTEQGDSAMYLCASSPGLDTDSGNTIYFGEGSWLTVV.

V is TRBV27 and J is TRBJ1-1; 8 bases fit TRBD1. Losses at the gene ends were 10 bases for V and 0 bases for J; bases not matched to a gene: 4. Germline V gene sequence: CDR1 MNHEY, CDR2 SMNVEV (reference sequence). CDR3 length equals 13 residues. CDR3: CAKTGAMNTEAFF. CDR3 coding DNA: TGTGCCAAGACAGGGGCCATGAACACTGAAGCTTTCTTT.

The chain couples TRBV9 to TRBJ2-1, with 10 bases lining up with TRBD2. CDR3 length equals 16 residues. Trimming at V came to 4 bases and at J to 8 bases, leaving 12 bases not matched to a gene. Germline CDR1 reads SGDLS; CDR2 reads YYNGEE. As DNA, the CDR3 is TGTGCCAGCAGCCCCGAGAGCGGGGGGGTGTGGTATGAGCAGTTCTTC. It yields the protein CASSPESGGVWYEQFF.

CDR3 amino acids: CASSRTSGGSWETQYF. CDR3 coding DNA: TGTGCCAGCAGTCGGACTAGCGGGGGGTCATGGGAGACCCAGTACTTC. The J gene is TRBJ2-5, the V gene TRBV27; 14 bases match TRBD2. From germline, CDR1 is MNHEY and CDR2 SMNVEV (reference sequence). Losses at the gene ends were 5 bases for V and 5 bases for J; bases not matched to a gene: 7. The CDR3 contains 16 residues.

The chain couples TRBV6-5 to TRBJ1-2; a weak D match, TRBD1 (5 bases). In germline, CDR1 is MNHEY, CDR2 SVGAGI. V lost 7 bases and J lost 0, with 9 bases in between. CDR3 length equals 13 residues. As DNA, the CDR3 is TGTGCCAGCAATCGGGACTCTAACTATGGCTACACCTTC. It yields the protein CASNRDSNYGYTF.

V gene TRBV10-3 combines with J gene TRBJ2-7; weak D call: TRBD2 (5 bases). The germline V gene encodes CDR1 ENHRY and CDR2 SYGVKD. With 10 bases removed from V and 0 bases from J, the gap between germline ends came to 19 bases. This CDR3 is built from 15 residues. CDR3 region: CATTVRTLSSYEQYF. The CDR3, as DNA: TGTGCCACCACCGTTCGGACTTTGAGCTCCTACGAGCAGTACTTC.

CDR3 sequence reads: CASSPAVRNTEAFF. CDR3 coding DNA: TGCGCCAGCAGCCCGGCGGTCCGCAACACTGAAGCTTTCTTT. The rearrangement joins TRBV5-1 to TRBJ1-1; D not certain. Trimming took 4 bases from V and 2 from J, leaving 12 bases between them. Germline V gene sequence: CDR1 SGHRS, CDR2 YFSETQ. This CDR3 has 14 amino acids.

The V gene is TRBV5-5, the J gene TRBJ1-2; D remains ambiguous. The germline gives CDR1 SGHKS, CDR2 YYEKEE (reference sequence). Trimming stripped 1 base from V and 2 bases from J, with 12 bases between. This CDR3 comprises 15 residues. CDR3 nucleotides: TGTGCCAGCAGCTTGTGGGCCCAACCCAACTATGGCTACACCTTC. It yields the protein CASSLWAQPNYGYTF.

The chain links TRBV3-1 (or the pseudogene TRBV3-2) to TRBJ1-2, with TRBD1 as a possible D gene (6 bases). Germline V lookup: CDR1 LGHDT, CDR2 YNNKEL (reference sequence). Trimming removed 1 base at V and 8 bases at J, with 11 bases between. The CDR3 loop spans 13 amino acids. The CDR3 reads CASSQARGGGYTF. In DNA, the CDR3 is TGTGCCAGCAGCCAAGCCAGGGGCGGCGGCTACACCTTC.

The CDR3 region is CASSERGRGVNQPQHF. DNA of the CDR3: TGTGCCAGCAGTGAAAGGGGCAGGGGCGTTAATCAGCCCCAGCATTTT. The J gene is TRBJ1-5, the V gene TRBV2, with D possibly TRBD1 on 6 matching bases. The V end lost 2 bases, the J end lost 4 bases, and 15 bases lay between the germline ends. CDR3 size: 16 residues. Germline V gene lookup returns CDR1 SNHLY and CDR2 FYNNEI.

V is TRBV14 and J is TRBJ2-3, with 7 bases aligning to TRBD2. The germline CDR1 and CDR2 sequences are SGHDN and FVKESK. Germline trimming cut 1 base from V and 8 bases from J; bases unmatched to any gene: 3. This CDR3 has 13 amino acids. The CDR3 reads CASSQAGGSTQYF. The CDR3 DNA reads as TGTGCCAGCAGCCAAGCGGGGGGTTCTACGCAGTATTTT.